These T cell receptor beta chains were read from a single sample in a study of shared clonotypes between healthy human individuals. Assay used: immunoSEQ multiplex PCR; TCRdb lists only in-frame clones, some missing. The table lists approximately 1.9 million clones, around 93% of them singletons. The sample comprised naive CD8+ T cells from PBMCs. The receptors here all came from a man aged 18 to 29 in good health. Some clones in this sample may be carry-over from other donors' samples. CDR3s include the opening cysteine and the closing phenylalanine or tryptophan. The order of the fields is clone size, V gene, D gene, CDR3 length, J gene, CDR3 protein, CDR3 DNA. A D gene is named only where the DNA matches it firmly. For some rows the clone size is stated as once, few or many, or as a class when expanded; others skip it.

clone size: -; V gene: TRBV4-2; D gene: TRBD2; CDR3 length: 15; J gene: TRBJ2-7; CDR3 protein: CASSTYLAGPYEQYF; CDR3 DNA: TGTGCCAGCAGCACTTACCTAGCGGGACCTTACGAGCAGTACTTC
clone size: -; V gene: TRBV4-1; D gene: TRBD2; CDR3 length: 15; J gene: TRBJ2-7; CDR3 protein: CASSPFLAGASEQYF; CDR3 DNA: TGCGCCAGCAGCCCCTTCCTAGCGGGAGCCAGCGAGCAGTACTTC
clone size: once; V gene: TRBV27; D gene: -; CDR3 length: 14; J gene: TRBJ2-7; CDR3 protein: CASSPGHGPYEQYF; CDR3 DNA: TGTGCCAGCAGTCCGGGACATGGGCCCTACGAGCAGTACTTC
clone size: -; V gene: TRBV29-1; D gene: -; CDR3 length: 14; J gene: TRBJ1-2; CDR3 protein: CSVQVGAFDYGYTF; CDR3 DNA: TGCAGCGTTCAGGTTGGGGCATTCGACTATGGCTACACCTTC
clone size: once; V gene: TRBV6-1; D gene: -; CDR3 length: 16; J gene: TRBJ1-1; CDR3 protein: CASSGEGLQVNTEAFF; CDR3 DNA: TGTGCCAGCAGTGGGGAGGGATTACAGGTGAACACTGAAGCTTTCTTT
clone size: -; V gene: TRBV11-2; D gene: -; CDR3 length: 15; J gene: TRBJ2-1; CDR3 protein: CASSPGSGPYNEQFF; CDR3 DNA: TGTGCCAGCAGCCCCGGTTCCGGCCCCTACAATGAGCAGTTCTTC
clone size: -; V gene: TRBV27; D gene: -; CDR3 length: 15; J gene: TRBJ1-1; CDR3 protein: CASRPAVWMNTEAFF; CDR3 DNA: TGTGCCAGCAGGCCTGCCGTTTGGATGAACACTGAAGCTTTCTTT
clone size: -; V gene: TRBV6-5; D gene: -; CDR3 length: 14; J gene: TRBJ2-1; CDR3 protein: CASSYSRRYNEQFF; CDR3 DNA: TGTGCCAGCAGTTACTCGCGACGTTACAATGAGCAGTTCTTC
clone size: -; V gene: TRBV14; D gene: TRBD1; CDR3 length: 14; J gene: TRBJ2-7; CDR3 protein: CASSQGTAYFEQYF; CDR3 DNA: TGTGCCAGCAGCCAGGGGACAGCCTATTTCGAGCAGTACTTC
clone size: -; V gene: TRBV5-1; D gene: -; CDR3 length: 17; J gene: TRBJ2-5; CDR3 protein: CASSFGRNPLPQETQYF; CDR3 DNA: TGCGCCAGCAGCTTCGGACGAAATCCATTACCCCAAGAGACCCAGTACTTC
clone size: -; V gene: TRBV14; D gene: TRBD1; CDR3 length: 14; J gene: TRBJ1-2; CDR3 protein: CASSPDRGPMGYTF; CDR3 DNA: TGTGCCAGCAGCCCCGACAGGGGACCTATGGGCTACACCTTC
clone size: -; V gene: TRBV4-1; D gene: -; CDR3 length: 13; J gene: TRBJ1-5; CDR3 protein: CASRPGQNQPQHF; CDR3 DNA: TGCGCCAGCAGGCCGGGACAAAATCAGCCCCAGCATTTT
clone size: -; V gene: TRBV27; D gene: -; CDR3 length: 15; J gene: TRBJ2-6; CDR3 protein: CASSLGVSGANVLTF; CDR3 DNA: TGTGCCAGCAGTCTGGGTGTGTCTGGGGCCAACGTCCTGACTTTC
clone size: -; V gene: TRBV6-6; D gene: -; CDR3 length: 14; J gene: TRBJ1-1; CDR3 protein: CASSYSGLGTEAFF; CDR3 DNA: TGTGCCAGCAGTTACTCAGGTCTTGGGACTGAAGCTTTCTTT
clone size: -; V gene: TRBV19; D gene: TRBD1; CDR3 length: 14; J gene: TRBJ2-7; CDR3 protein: CASSDDRDYYEQYF; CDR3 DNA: TGTGCCAGTAGCGACGACAGGGATTACTACGAGCAGTACTTC
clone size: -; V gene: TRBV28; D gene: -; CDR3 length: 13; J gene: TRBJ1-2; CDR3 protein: CASNRGNGDGYTF; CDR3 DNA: TGTGCCAGCAATAGGGGTAATGGGGATGGCTACACCTTC
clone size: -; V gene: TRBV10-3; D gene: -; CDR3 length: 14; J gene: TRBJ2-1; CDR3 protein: CAIRLPGLDNEQFF; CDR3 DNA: TGTGCCATCAGATTACCGGGACTCGACAATGAGCAGTTCTTC
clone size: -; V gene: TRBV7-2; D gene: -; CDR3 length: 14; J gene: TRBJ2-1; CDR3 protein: CASSFQIDADEQFF; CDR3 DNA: TGTGCCAGCAGCTTCCAAATAGATGCCGATGAGCAGTTCTTC
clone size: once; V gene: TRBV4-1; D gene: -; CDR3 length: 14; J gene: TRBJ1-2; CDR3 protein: CASSQVAGPYGYTF; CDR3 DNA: TGCGCCAGCAGCCAAGTGGCGGGCCCCTATGGCTACACCTTC
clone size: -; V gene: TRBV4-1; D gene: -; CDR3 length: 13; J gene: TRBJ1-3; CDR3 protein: CASSQGLENTIYF; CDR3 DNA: TGCGCCAGCAGCCAGGGGCTGGAAAACACCATATATTTT
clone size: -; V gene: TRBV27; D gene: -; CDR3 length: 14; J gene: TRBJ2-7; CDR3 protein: CASSSDYGGYEQYF; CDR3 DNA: TGTGCCAGCAGTTCGGACTATGGGGGCTACGAGCAGTACTTC
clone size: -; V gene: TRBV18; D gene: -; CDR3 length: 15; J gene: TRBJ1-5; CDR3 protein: CASSPGGYGNQPQHF; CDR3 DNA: TGTGCCAGCTCACCGGGAGGGTATGGCAATCAGCCCCAGCATTTT
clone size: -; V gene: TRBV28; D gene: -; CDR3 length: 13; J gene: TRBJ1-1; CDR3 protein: CASRPRLNTEAFF; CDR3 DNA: TGTGCCAGCAGACCCCGCTTGAACACTGAAGCTTTCTTT
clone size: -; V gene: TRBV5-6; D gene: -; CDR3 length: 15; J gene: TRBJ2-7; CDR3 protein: CASSLTSSPSYEQYF; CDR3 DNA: TGTGCCAGCAGCTTGACTAGCTCCCCTTCCTACGAGCAGTACTTC
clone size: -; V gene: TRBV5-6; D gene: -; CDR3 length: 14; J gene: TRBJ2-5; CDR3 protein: CASSSGPEIETQYF; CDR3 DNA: TGTGCCAGCAGCTCCGGCCCAGAAATAGAGACCCAGTACTTC
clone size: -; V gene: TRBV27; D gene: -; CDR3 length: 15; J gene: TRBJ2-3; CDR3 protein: CASSPTSSRTDTQYF; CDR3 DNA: TGTGCCAGCAGTCCAACTAGTTCCCGCACAGATACGCAGTATTTT
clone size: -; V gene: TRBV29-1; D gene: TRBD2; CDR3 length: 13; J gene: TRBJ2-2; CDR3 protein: CSAASGRAGELFF; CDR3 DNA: TGCAGCGCGGCTAGCGGGAGGGCGGGGGAGCTGTTTTTT
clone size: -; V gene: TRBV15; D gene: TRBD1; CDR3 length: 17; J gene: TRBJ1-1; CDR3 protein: CATSRGRTGGAGTEAFF; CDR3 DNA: TGTGCCACCAGCAGAGGTCGGACAGGGGGCGCGGGTACTGAAGCTTTCTTT
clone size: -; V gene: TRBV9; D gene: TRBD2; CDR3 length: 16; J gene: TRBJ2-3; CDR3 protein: CASSVDGLAGGDTQYF; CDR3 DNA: TGTGCCAGCAGCGTAGATGGTCTAGCGGGAGGGGATACGCAGTATTTT
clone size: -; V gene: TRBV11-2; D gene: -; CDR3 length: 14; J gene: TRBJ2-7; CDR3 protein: CASSPKGSSYEQYF; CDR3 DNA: TGTGCCAGCAGCCCAAAGGGAAGCTCCTACGAGCAGTACTTC
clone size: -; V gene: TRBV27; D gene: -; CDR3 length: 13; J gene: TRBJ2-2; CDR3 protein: CASSGDWTGELFF; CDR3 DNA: TGTGCCAGCAGTGGCGATTGGACCGGGGAGCTGTTTTTT
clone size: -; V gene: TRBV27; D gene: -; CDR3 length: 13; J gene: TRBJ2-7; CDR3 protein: CASSPYRSYEQYF; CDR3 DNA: TGTGCCAGCAGTCCCTATCGCTCCTACGAGCAGTACTTC
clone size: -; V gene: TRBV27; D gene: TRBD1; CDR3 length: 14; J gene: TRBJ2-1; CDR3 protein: CASSLGQGRNEQFF; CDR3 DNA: TGTGCCAGCAGTTTGGGACAGGGCAGGAATGAGCAGTTCTTC
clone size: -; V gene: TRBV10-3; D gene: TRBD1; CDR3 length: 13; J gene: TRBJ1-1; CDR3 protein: CAISRQGATEAFF; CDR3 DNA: TGTGCCATCAGTCGACAGGGGGCCACTGAAGCTTTCTTT
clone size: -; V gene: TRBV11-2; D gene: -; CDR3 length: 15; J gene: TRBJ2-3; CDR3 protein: CASSAGTISTDTQYF; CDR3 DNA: TGTGCCAGCAGCGCGGGGACCATCAGCACAGATACGCAGTATTTT
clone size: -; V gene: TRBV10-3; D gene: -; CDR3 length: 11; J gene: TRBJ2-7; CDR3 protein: CAITDSYEQYF; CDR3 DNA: TGTGCCATCACGGACTCTTACGAGCAGTACTTC
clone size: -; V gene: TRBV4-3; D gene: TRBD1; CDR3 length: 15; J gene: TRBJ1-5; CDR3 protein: CASSHDTGGDQPQHF; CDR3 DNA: TGCGCCAGCAGCCATGATACAGGGGGCGATCAGCCCCAGCATTTT
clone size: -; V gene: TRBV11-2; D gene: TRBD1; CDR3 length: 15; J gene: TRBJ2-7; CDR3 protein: CASSLGQGVPYEQYF; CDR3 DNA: TGTGCCAGCAGCTTGGGACAGGGTGTTCCCTACGAGCAGTACTTC
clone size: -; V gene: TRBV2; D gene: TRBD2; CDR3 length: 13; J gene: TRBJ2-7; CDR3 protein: CATPGRGSYEQYF; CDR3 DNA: TGTGCCACCCCTGGGAGGGGATCCTACGAGCAGTACTTC
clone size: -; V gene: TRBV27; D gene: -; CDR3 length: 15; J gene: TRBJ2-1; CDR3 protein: CASSLVGSSYNEQFF; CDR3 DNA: TGTGCCAGCAGTTTGGTGGGAAGCTCCTACAATGAGCAGTTCTTC
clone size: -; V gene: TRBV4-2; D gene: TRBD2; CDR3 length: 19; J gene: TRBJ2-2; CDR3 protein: CASSQDPGGLADNTGELFF; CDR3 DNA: TGTGCCAGCAGCCAAGATCCCGGGGGACTAGCGGATAACACCGGGGAGCTGTTTTTT
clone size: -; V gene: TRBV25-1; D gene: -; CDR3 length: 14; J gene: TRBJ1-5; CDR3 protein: CASGPGDSNQPQHF; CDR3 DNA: TGTGCCAGCGGCCCAGGCGATAGCAATCAGCCCCAGCATTTT
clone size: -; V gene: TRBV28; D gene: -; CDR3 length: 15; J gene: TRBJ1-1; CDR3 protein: CASSLVVFMNTEAFF; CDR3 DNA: TGTGCCAGCAGTTTGGTGGTGTTCATGAACACTGAAGCTTTCTTT
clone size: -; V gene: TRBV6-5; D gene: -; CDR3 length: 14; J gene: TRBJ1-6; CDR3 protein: CASSWRQGESPLHF; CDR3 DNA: TGTGCCAGCAGTTGGCGGCAGGGAGAGTCACCCCTCCACTTT
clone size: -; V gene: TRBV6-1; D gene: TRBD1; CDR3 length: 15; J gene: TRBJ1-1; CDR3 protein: CASSGHRGVNTEAFF; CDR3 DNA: TGTGCCAGCAGTGGACACAGGGGGGTCAACACTGAAGCTTTCTTT
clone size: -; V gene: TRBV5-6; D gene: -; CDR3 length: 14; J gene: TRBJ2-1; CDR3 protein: CASSYWAGQNEQFF; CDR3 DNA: TGTGCCAGCAGCTACTGGGCAGGCCAGAATGAGCAGTTCTTC
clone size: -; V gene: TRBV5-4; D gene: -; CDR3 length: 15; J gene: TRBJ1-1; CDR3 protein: CASSLEGQVVTEAFF; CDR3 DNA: TGTGCCAGCAGCTTGGAGGGCCAGGTAGTCACTGAAGCTTTCTTT
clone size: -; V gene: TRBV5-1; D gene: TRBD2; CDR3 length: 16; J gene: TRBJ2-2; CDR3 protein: CASSSDRGANTGELFF; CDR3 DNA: TGCGCCAGCAGCTCAGACCGGGGGGCGAACACCGGGGAGCTGTTTTTT
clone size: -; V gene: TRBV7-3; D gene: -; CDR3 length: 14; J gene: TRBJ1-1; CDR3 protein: CASSQWGEDTEAFF; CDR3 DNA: TGTGCCAGCAGCCAATGGGGTGAGGACACTGAAGCTTTCTTT
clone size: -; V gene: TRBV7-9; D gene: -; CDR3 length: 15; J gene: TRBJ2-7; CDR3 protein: CASSLVSQGDGEQYF; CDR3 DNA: TGTGCCAGCAGCTTAGTGTCACAGGGTGACGGCGAGCAGTACTTC
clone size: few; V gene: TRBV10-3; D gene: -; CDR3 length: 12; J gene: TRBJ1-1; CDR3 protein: CAISEGGLEAFF; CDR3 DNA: TGTGCCATCAGTGAAGGTGGGCTTGAAGCTTTCTTT
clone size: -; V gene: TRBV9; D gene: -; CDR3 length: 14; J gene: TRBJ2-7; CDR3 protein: CASSGGHGAYEQYF; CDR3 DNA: TGTGCCAGCAGCGGGGGGCACGGGGCCTACGAGCAGTACTTC
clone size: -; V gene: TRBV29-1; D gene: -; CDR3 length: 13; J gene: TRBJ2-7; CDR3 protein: CSAKGGSSYEQYF; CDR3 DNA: TGCAGCGCCAAAGGGGGGTCCTCCTACGAGCAGTACTTC